The next 23 T cell receptor beta chains were all read from a single sample in a study of neurological immune-mediated disorders. MiXCR was run by TCRdb on the 5' RACE reads, yielding one entry per CDR3 protein. Of 40,000 to 50,000 distinct CDR3 sequences listed, under 2% were seen once; the top ten hold around 2.1%. Sample: PBMCs. These receptors came from a woman between 35 and 50 years old with multiple sclerosis.

This clonotype was found many times. The rearrangement uses TRBV19 and TRBJ1-2; D possibly corresponds to TRBD1 (5 bases). The V gene lost 9 bases and the J gene lost 2 bases, with 10 bases spanning the gap. The CDR3 runs 12 residues. The germline gives CDR1 LNHDA, CDR2 SQIVND (reference sequence). CDR3 loop: CASSGLNYGYTF. As DNA, the CDR3 is TGTGCCAGCTCAGGGTTAAACTATGGCTACACCTTC.

This clonotype has a count of ten or more. This rearrangement joins TRBV9 to TRBJ2-7, with a weak D call TRBD2 (5 bases). The ends were cut back, 0 bases at V and 0 bases at J, with 10 bases in the middle. In germline, CDR1 is SGDLS, CDR2 YYNGEE. The CDR3 has 15 amino acids. CDR3 loop: CASSVGGYSSYEQYF. The CDR3 coding sequence is TGTGCCAGCAGCGTAGGCGGGTACAGCTCCTACGAGCAGTACTTC. Together with reference TRBV9 and TRBJ2-7, the CDR3 gives the full variable domain: DSGVTQTPKHLITATGQRVTLRCSPRSGDLSVYWYQQSLDQGLQFLIQYYNGEERAKGNILERFSAQQFPDLHSELNLSSLELGDSALYFCASSVGGYSSYEQYFGPGTRLTVT.

This clonotype was found many times. This sequence joins TRBV12-3 or TRBV12-4 and TRBJ1-1; 9 nucleotides agree with TRBD1. J was trimmed by 1 base and V by 5 bases; bases with no gene match: 5. The CDR3 is 15 residues long. DNA of the CDR3: TGTGCCAGCAGTCCCGGACAGGGGAGGAACACTGAAGCTTTCTTT. Amino acid sequence: CASSPGQGRNTEAFF.

This clonotype has at least ten counts. J is TRBJ2-5 and V is TRBV20-1; 8 bases line up with TRBD2. Germline lookup yields CDR1 DFQATT and CDR2 SNEGSKA (reference sequence). V shed 7 bases, J shed 1 base, and the junction held 8 bases outside the gene matches. The CDR3 covers 14 residues. Here the CDR3 DNA reads TGCAGTGTTAGGGCGGGGGGCCCCCAAGAGACCCAGTACTTC. Translation gives CSVRAGGPQETQYF.

The sample holds many counts of this clonotype. The genes are TRBV20-1 and TRBJ1-1; D gene uncertain. Germline-derived CDR1 and CDR2 are DFQATT and SNEGSKA (reference sequence). Trimming removed 0 bases from V and 8 bases from J, with 7 bases in between. This CDR3 region has 11 residues. The DNA for the CDR3 is TGCAGTGCTAGAGATCCAAGAGAAGCTTTCTTT. Residues: CSARDPREAFF.

This clonotype occurred many times. The chain employs TRBV5-1 and TRBJ2-3; D remains ambiguous. V was shortened by 0 bases and J by 7 bases, with 6 bases between the two germline ends. This CDR3 contains 12 residues. CDR1 and CDR2 (germline): SGHRS, YFSETQ. The CDR3 is CASSLDRNTQYF. CDR3 bases: TGCGCCAGCAGCTTGGATAGGAATACGCAGTATTTT.

This clonotype was recorded many times. The chain combines TRBV9 with TRBJ2-7; D gene ambiguous. The CDR3 has 15 residues. V lost 4 bases to trimming and J lost 0 bases, with 14 bases between them. The germline V gene encodes CDR1 SGDLS and CDR2 YYNGEE. DNA of the CDR3: TGTGCCAGCAGCCGCAGCCCAGGCAGCTCCTACGAGCAGTACTTC. This gives the protein CASSRSPGSSYEQYF. Full variable domain (missing parts from reference TRBV9 and TRBJ2-7): DSGVTQTPKHLITATGQRVTLRCSPRSGDLSVYWYQQSLDQGLQFLIQYYNGEERAKGNILERFSAQQFPDLHSELNLSSLELGDSALYFCASSRSPGSSYEQYFGPGTRLTVT.

This clonotype was observed at least ten times. V is TRBV12-3 or TRBV12-4 and J is TRBJ2-7; TRBD1 agrees at 7 bases. V shed 7 bases, J shed 6 bases, and the junction held 15 bases outside the gene matches. CDR3 size: 15 residues. This CDR3 is CASTTIYRGSGEQYF. For the CDR3, the DNA is TGTGCCAGCACTACCATCTACAGGGGCTCTGGCGAGCAGTACTTC.

In this sample, this clonotype turned up many times. CDR3 protein: CASSFWYSNQPQHF. Written as DNA, the CDR3 is TGTGCCAGCAGTTTCTGGTATAGCAATCAGCCCCAGCATTTT. V gene TRBV12-3 or TRBV12-4 combines with J gene TRBJ1-5; D unresolved. CDR3 length: 14 amino acids. Trimming took off 3 bases at V and 0 bases at J, with 6 bases between the two ends.

This clonotype showed up many times. V usage is TRBV5-6 and J usage is TRBJ1-5, with D unclear. Germline V gives CDR1 SGHDT, CDR2 YYEEEE. Trimming removed 0 bases from V and 2 bases from J, with 9 bases in between. The CDR3 has 15 amino acids. CDR3 in amino acids: CASSLGPTGNQPQHF. CDR3 nucleotides: TGTGCCAGCAGCTTGGGTCCGACGGGCAATCAGCCCCAGCATTTT.

This clonotype occurred many times. The chain uses TRBV19 and TRBJ2-7; D is ambiguous. Germline values: CDR1 LNHDA, CDR2 SQIVND (reference sequence). CDR3 length equals 14 residues. V was shortened by 4 bases and J by 3 bases, with 13 bases between the two germline ends. CDR3 amino acids: CASSTENEYYEQYF. The CDR3 nucleotides are TGTGCCAGTAGTACCGAGAACGAATACTACGAGCAGTACTTC.

Many counts were recorded for this clonotype. V usage is TRBV5-1 and J usage is TRBJ1-5; unclear D gene. The CDR3 runs 15 residues. CDR1 and CDR2 (germline): SGHRS, YFSETQ. V was cut by 0 bases and J by 7 bases, with 14 bases left in between. CDR3 loop: CASSLDGNAGQPQHF. The DNA of the CDR3 is TGCGCCAGCAGCTTGGACGGGAATGCTGGACAGCCCCAGCATTTT.

This clonotype was seen ten or more times. The V call is TRBV20-1, the J call TRBJ2-2; the D call may be TRBD1 or TRBD2 (6 bases each). CDR3 length: 15 residues. With 1 base removed from V and 5 bases from J, the gap between germline ends came to 14 bases. Germline V gene data show CDR1 as DFQATT and CDR2 as SNEGSKA (reference sequence). CDR3 nucleotide sequence: TGCAGTGCTAGAGCGGGGGCCAGACAAACCGGGGAGCTGTTTTTT. This sequence encodes CSARAGARQTGELFF.

This clonotype was counted ten times or more. J is TRBJ1-2 and V is TRBV20-1; the D is unclear. This CDR3 comprises 13 residues. The germline V and J ends were trimmed by 6 bases and 2 bases, with 13 bases remaining between them. The germline gives CDR1 DFQATT, CDR2 SNEGSKA (reference sequence). The CDR3: CSAIRTENYGYTF. For the CDR3, the DNA is TGCAGTGCGATCCGGACGGAGAACTATGGCTACACCTTC.

In this sample, this clonotype turned up many times. The chain has TRBV12-3 or TRBV12-4 and TRBJ2-7; D is possibly TRBD2 (6 bases). This CDR3 spans 15 amino acids. V lost 5 bases to trimming and J lost 3 bases, with 17 bases between them. In DNA form, the CDR3 reads TGTGCCAGCAGTCCCGGGACTCCGGCGGTCTACGAGCAGTACTTC. Amino acid sequence: CASSPGTPAVYEQYF.

This clonotype was recorded at least ten times. V gene TRBV12-3 or TRBV12-4 combines with J gene TRBJ1-4; D gene unclear. Trimming left V 4 bases short and J 3 bases short, with 9 bases between. This CDR3 region has 14 residues. The CDR3 sequence is CASSSKTANEKLFF. In nucleotides, the CDR3 is TGTGCCAGCAGTTCTAAGACTGCTAATGAAAAACTGTTTTTT.

In its sample, this clonotype was seen many times. This chain links TRBV5-1 with TRBJ1-4; the D is unclear. CDR1 and CDR2 from the germline V gene are SGHRS and YFSETQ. This CDR3 region has 13 residues. V was shortened by 4 bases and J by 8 bases, with 12 bases between the two germline ends. CDR3 nucleotide sequence: TGCGCCAGCAGCCTCTCCCCCGGGGAAAAACTGTTTTTT. Translating it yields CASSLSPGEKLFF.

This clonotype appeared many times. The V call is TRBV20-1, the J call TRBJ2-1, with D unresolved. Germline loops: CDR1 DFQATT, CDR2 SNEGSKA (reference sequence). V lost 6 bases, J lost 0 bases, and 6 bases lay in between. The CDR3 is made up of 12 amino acids. The CDR3 here is CSARPSYNEQFF. The CDR3 DNA reads TGCAGTGCCCGACCCTCCTACAATGAGCAGTTCTTC.

This clonotype was recorded many times. The CDR3 sequence is CATSSRRGGEQFF. In DNA, the CDR3 is TGTGCCACCAGCAGCCGCCGGGGGGGTGAGCAGTTCTTC. V and J are TRBV15 and TRBJ2-1; the match to TRBD2 covers 8 bases. The length of the CDR3 is 13 residues. CDR1 is LNHNV, CDR2 YYDKDF, per germline (reference sequence). V lost 3 bases to trimming and J lost 9 bases; unmatched junction nucleotides: 4.

This clonotype was counted ten times or more. This chain uses TRBV12-3 or TRBV12-4 with TRBJ1-4; the match to TRBD1 covers 11 bases. This CDR3 contains 18 residues. V lost 6 bases, J lost 3 bases, and 12 bases stayed unmatched. Here the CDR3 reads CASRERRTGGASNEKLFF. In nucleotides, the CDR3 is TGTGCCAGCAGAGAAAGGAGGACAGGGGGCGCGTCTAATGAAAAACTGTTTTTT.

This clonotype was seen ten or more times. This sequence joins TRBV20-1 and TRBJ2-4, with 9 bases matching TRBD1. J gave up 13 bases and V 2 bases, and 3 bases lay outside the gene matches. The CDR3 runs 11 residues. Germline-derived CDR1 and CDR2 are DFQATT and SNEGSKA (reference sequence). In nucleotides, the CDR3 is TGCAGTGCTAGAACGGACAGGGGACAGTACTTC. Its translation is CSARTDRGQYF.

This clonotype has a count of ten or more. This sequence joins TRBV7-2 and TRBJ2-1, with D maybe TRBD1 (5 bases). Trimming removed 5 bases at V and 4 bases at J, with 9 bases between. Germline values: CDR1 SGHTA, CDR2 FQGNSA. The CDR3 sequence is 13 residues long. The CDR3 nucleotides are TGTGCCAGCAGCAAGACAGTTTACAATGAGCAGTTCTTC. It codes for CASSKTVYNEQFF.

The sample holds many counts of this clonotype. The chain links TRBV27 to TRBJ2-2; the D gene is possibly TRBD2 (5 bases). Germline lookup yields CDR1 MNHEY and CDR2 SMNVEV (reference sequence). This CDR3 contains 14 residues. Trimming took off 8 bases at V and 4 bases at J, with 14 bases between the two ends. The CDR3 loop is CASRSSRATGELFF. CDR3 nucleotides: TGTGCCAGCCGATCCTCGAGGGCCACCGGGGAGCTGTTTTTT.